One sample yielded the 7 T cell receptor beta chains listed below, sequenced in a study of technical replicates of blood from a handful of donors. Libraries were prepared by immunoSEQ multiplex PCR; TCRdb keeps only in-frame clonotypes and omits some of them. This sample has roughly 93,000 clones; roughly 96% occur once, and the top ten carry around 0.26%. The source material was T cells isolated from PBMCs. Receptors originate from a human donor in good health.

This clone appeared once. V is TRBV7-8 and J is TRBJ2-1, with 7 positions matching TRBD1. V shed 3 bases and J 8 bases; nucleotides not matched to a gene: 7. From germline, CDR1 is SGHVS and CDR2 FQNEAQ. This CDR3 is built from 14 residues. The CDR3 coding sequence is TGTGCCAGCAGCTTTTCCCGAGGGGGCGATGAGCAGTTCTTC. Its protein product is CASSFSRGGDEQFF.

V usage is TRBV4-2 and J usage is TRBJ1-4; TRBD1 matches at 7 bases. V was clipped by 4 bases and J by 5 bases; unmatched bases: 4. This CDR3 has 14 residues. Germline assignment: CDR1 LGHNA and CDR2 YNFKEQ. CDR3 in amino acids: CASSLRQGNEKLFF. The DNA of the CDR3 is TGTGCCAGCAGCCTTAGACAGGGAAATGAAAAACTGTTTTTT.

The V call is TRBV9, the J call TRBJ2-1; no reliable D call. Germline CDR1 reads SGDLS; CDR2 reads YYNGEE. Trimming shortened V by 0 bases and J by 5 bases, and 9 bases separated the two germline ends. This CDR3 comprises 14 residues. The CDR3 DNA reads as TGTGCCAGCAGCGTAGTGGCAACCGACAATGAGCAGTTCTTC. This gives the protein CASSVVATDNEQFF.

CDR3 nucleotides: TGTGCCAGCAGCTTAGCGGGGCGAGGGGGCTCCTCTGGGGCCAACGTCCTGACTTTC. Translated, it gives CASSLAGRGGSSGANVLTF. The V and J genes are TRBV7-9 and TRBJ2-6; 7 positions agree with TRBD1. Germline V gene data show CDR1 as SEHNR and CDR2 as FQNEAQ (reference sequence). The length of the CDR3 is 19 residues. V trimming: 0 bases; J trimming: 0 bases; junction bases outside the gene matches: 8.

The rearrangement uses TRBV5-4 and TRBJ2-7; possibly TRBD1 for D (6 bases). Per germline, CDR1 SGHNT and CDR2 YYREEE (reference sequence). CDR3 size: 15 residues. The V end was cut by 0 bases, the J end by 3 bases, with 13 bases between. CDR3 residues: CASSLGYRDGYEQYF. CDR3 nucleotide sequence: TGTGCCAGCAGCTTGGGTTACAGGGACGGCTACGAGCAGTACTTC.

This sequence joins TRBV6-6 and TRBJ1-2; possible D gene TRBD1, 5 bases. This CDR3 region has 14 residues. From germline, CDR1 is MNHNY and CDR2 SVGAGI (reference sequence). V was cut by 2 bases and J by 4 bases, with 11 bases left in between. DNA of the CDR3: TGTGCCAGCAGTTACACTCGACAGTCCTATGGCTACACCTTC. This gives the protein CASSYTRQSYGYTF.

V is TRBV27 and J is TRBJ1-2, with 7 bases that match TRBD1. The CDR3 is 14 amino acids. Germline values: CDR1 MNHEY, CDR2 SMNVEV (reference sequence). V lost 0 bases to trimming and J lost 5 bases; unmatched junction nucleotides: 3. The CDR3 nucleotides are TGTGCCAGCAGTTTATCCCGGGACAGTTATGGCTACACCTTC. It specifies CASSLSRDSYGYTF.